The source of this TCR beta chain is a study of shared clonotypes between healthy human individuals. Assay used: immunoSEQ multiplex PCR; TCRdb lists only in-frame clones, some missing. Altogether around 500,000 clones are present, about 72% being singletons, with the ten largest covering approximately 12%. In unsorted samples, genomic DNA was obtained using tens of millions of PBMCs. Study-wide results and limits: Investigators expected sequencing depth to affect clonotype sharing among donors.

The CDR3 is 15 residues long. Germline loops: CDR1 SQVTM, CDR2 ANQGSEA. V was shortened by 8 bases and J by 1 base, with 19 bases between the two germline ends. A note on this clone: Its cognate antigen is unknown.

This clonotype was obtained from a woman aged 40-49 years in good health. Some clones in this sample may be carry-over from other donors' samples. The specimen sequenced was PBMCs. V usage is TRBV29-1 and J usage is TRBJ2-3; perhaps D is TRBD1 or TRBD2 (5 bases each). CDR3 nucleotides: TGCAGCAGCTCCGAAAGTGGGGGTGGCACAGATACGCAGTATTTT. It yields the protein CSSSESGGGTDTQYF.